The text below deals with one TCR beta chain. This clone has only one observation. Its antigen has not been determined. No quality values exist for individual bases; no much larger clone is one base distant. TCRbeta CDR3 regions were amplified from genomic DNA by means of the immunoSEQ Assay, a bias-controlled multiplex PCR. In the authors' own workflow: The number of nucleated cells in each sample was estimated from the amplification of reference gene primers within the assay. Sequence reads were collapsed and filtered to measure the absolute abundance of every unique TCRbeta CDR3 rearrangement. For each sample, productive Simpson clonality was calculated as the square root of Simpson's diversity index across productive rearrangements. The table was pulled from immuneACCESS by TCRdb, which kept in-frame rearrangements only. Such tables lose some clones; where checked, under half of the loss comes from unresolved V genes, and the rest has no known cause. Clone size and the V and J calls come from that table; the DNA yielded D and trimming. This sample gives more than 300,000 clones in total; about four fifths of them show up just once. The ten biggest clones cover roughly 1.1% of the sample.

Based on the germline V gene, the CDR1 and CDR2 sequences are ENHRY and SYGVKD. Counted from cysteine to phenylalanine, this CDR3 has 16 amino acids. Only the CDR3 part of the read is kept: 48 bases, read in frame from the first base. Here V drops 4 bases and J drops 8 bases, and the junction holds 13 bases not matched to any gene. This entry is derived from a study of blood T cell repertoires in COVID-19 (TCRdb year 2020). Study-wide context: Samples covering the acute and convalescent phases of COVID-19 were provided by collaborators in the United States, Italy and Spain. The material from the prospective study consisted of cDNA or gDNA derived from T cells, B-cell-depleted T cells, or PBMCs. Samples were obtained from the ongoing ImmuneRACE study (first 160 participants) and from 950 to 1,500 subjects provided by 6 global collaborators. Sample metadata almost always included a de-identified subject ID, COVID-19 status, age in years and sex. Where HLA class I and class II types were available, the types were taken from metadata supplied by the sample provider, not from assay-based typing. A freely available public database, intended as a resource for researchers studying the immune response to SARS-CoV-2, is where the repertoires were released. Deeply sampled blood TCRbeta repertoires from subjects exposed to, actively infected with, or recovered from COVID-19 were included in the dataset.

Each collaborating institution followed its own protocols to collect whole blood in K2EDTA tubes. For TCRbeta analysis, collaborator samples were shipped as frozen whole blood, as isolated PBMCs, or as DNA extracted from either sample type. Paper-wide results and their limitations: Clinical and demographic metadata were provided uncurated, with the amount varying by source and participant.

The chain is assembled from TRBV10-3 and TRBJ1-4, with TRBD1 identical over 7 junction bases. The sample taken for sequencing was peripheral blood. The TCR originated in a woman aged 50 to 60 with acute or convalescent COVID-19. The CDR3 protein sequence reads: CAISVVPEGAGEKLFF. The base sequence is TGTGCCATCAGTGTTGTCCCTGAGGGGGCTGGGGAAAAACTGTTTTTT.